The rows below give T cell receptor beta chains drawn from one sample of a study of radiotherapy plus CTLA-4 blockade in lung cancer. Sequenced by immunoSEQ multiplex PCR; TCRdb stores in-frame clones only, minus some. Of around 95,000 clones in the sample, about four fifths are singletons; the top ten hold around 0.9%. The input for sequencing was peripheral blood, taken from a patient treated with radiotherapy plus ipilimumab. These receptors all stem from a human donor with non-small cell lung cancer who had stable disease on radiotherapy plus ipilimumab. The CDR3 runs from the conserved cysteine through the conserved F or W. The D gene is left open where the match is weak. Clone size is stated in some rows and not others, as once, few, many or a class when expanded.

CDR3aa	CDR3nt	v_gene	j_gene	d_gene	abundance
CASSSTQGGGETQYF	TGTGCCAGCAGCTCAACCCAGGGGGGAGGAGAGACCCAGTACTTC	TRBV7-7	TRBJ2-5	.	.
CASSARLAETQYF	TGTGCCAGCAGCGCCCGACTAGCGGAGACCCAGTACTTC	TRBV7-6	TRBJ2-5	TRBD2	.
CASSEADRGRNNEQFF	TGTGCCAGCAGTGAGGCGGACAGGGGGCGCAACAATGAGCAGTTCTTC	TRBV2	TRBJ2-1	TRBD1	.
CASSITLTSYNSPLHF	TGTGCCAGCAGCATTACCTTAACCTCCTATAATTCACCCCTCCACTTT	TRBV11-2	TRBJ1-6	.	.
CASSLAEYSPLHF	TGTGCCAGCAGCTTAGCTGAGTATTCACCCCTCCACTTT	TRBV11-2	TRBJ1-6	.	few
CASSTRTRDQMDTQYF	TGCGCCAGCAGCACCCGGACTAGGGACCAGATGGATACGCAGTATTTT	TRBV4-1	TRBJ2-3	TRBD2	few
CASSVNGQGRNGYTF	TGTGCCAGCAGCGTAAATGGACAGGGAAGAAATGGCTACACCTTC	TRBV9	TRBJ1-2	TRBD1	.
CASSISLTEQFF	TGTGCCAGTAGTATTAGTCTGACTGAGCAGTTCTTC	TRBV19	TRBJ2-1	.	.
CASSLGGGGGNEQFF	TGCGCCAGCAGCCTCGGCGGAGGGGGAGGCAATGAGCAGTTCTTC	TRBV5-1	TRBJ2-1	.	.
CASSALDRGRDTEAFF	TGTGCCAGCAGTGCGCTCGACAGGGGAAGAGACACTGAAGCTTTCTTT	TRBV27	TRBJ1-1	TRBD1	.
CASSRQVQGTGELFF	TGCGCCAGCAGCCGACAGGTCCAAGGCACCGGGGAGCTGTTTTTT	TRBV4-1	TRBJ2-2	.	.
CASSLARVPLMNEQFF	TGTGCCAGCAGCTTAGCCAGGGTCCCGTTAATGAATGAGCAGTTCTTC	TRBV7-8	TRBJ2-1	.	.
CASSSPTGQGYTF	TGTGCCAGCAGCAGTCCTACAGGACAGGGCTACACCTTC	TRBV7-3	TRBJ1-2	.	.
CASSFPSGIYNEQFF	TGTGCCAGCAGCTTCCCTAGCGGCATCTACAATGAGCAGTTCTTC	TRBV5-6	TRBJ2-1	TRBD2	.
CASSPSEARTDEQYF	TGTGCCAGCTCACCCTCCGAGGCACGTACCGACGAGCAGTACTTC	TRBV18	TRBJ2-7	.	.
CAWSLDGSSYNEQFF	TGTGCCTGGAGTTTGGACGGGAGCTCCTACAATGAGCAGTTCTTC	TRBV30	TRBJ2-1	.	.
CASSLELEGAGQPQHF	TGTGCCAGCAGCTTAGAACTCGAGGGAGCCGGGCAGCCCCAGCATTTT	TRBV7-2	TRBJ1-5	.	.
CASSQMGNSNQPQHF	TGTGCCAGCAGCCAGATGGGAAATAGCAATCAGCCCCAGCATTTT	TRBV7-9	TRBJ1-5	.	.
CASGFAGTSGRGADTQYF	TGTGCCAGCGGATTTGCCGGGACTAGCGGGAGAGGTGCAGATACGCAGTATTTT	TRBV28	TRBJ2-3	TRBD2	.
CASSRWTSETQYF	TGTGCCAGCAGTCGGTGGACCTCGGAGACCCAGTACTTC	TRBV6-1	TRBJ2-5	.	.
CASSASGTDNYGYTF	TGTGCCAGCAGTGCCTCCGGGACGGATAACTATGGCTACACCTTC	TRBV2	TRBJ1-2	.	.
CASSKSLGVINTEAFF	TGTGCCAGTAGTAAGTCTCTGGGAGTGATAAACACTGAAGCTTTCTTT	TRBV19	TRBJ1-1	.	.
CASSDQGSTDTQYF	TGTGCCAGCAGTGACCAGGGGTCCACAGATACGCAGTATTTT	TRBV6-1	TRBJ2-3	.	.
CASRRANTEAFF	TGTGCCAGCAGGAGGGCTAACACTGAAGCTTTCTTT	TRBV7-9	TRBJ1-1	.	few
CASSAQQGADYGYTF	TGTGCCAGCAGTGCGCAGCAGGGGGCGGACTATGGCTACACCTTC	TRBV6-1	TRBJ1-2	TRBD1	.
CASSLGGRAVGANVLTF	TGTGCCAGCAGCTTGGGTGGTAGGGCCGTTGGGGCCAACGTCCTGACTTTC	TRBV5-4	TRBJ2-6	.	.
CASSLEGLVSTDTQYF	TGTGCCAGCAGTTTAGAGGGGCTAGTTAGCACAGATACGCAGTATTTT	TRBV28	TRBJ2-3	.	.
CASSAGTTSTDTQYF	TGTGCCAGCAGCGCCGGGACTACCTCGACAGATACGCAGTATTTT	TRBV9	TRBJ2-3	TRBD2	.
CASSSQRERKFF	TGCGCCAGCAGCTCACAGCGGGAACGGAAGTTCTTC	TRBV5-1	TRBJ2-1	TRBD2	.
CASSEGGSGNYEQYF	TGTGCCAGCAGTGAAGGGGGCAGCGGTAACTACGAGCAGTACTTC	TRBV6-1	TRBJ2-7	.	.
CASQGGVSYEQYF	TGTGCCAGTCAGGGGGGGGTATCCTACGAGCAGTACTTC	TRBV28	TRBJ2-7	.	.
CASRVGGRTEAFF	TGTGCCAGCAGGGTGGGGGGAAGGACTGAAGCTTTCTTT	TRBV27	TRBJ1-1	.	.
CASSAGTANNSPLHF	TGTGCCAGCTCCGCTGGAACAGCGAATAATTCACCCCTCCACTTT	TRBV18	TRBJ1-6	.	.
CASSLRQGMGNTEAFF	TGTGCCAGCAGCCTCCGCCAGGGAATGGGGAACACTGAAGCTTTCTTT	TRBV5-6	TRBJ1-1	.	.
CSAEGQVGNTIYF	TGCAGCGCTGAGGGACAGGTTGGAAACACCATATATTTT	TRBV29-1	TRBJ1-3	TRBD1	.
CAWRKGTRGETEAFF	TGTGCCTGGAGGAAAGGGACTCGAGGGGAGACTGAAGCTTTCTTT	TRBV30	TRBJ1-1	.	.
CASRLNRGLSYEQYF	TGTGCCAGCAGGCTAAACAGGGGCCTTTCCTACGAGCAGTACTTC	TRBV28	TRBJ2-7	TRBD1	.
CASSPDWRGTRGYTF	TGTGCCAGCAGCCCTGATTGGCGGGGGACGCGTGGCTACACCTTC	TRBV5-6	TRBJ1-2	.	.
CASSLSSGGDFYEQYF	TGCGCCAGCAGCCTCTCCTCCGGGGGGGACTTCTACGAGCAGTACTTC	TRBV4-1	TRBJ2-7	TRBD2	.
CASRTEGRGDTQYF	TGCGCCAGCCGGACGGAGGGGCGCGGAGATACGCAGTATTTT	TRBV5-1	TRBJ2-3	.	.
CASSLERSADTQYF	TGTGCCAGCAGCTTGGAACGATCAGCAGATACGCAGTATTTT	TRBV5-4	TRBJ2-3	.	once
CASSLGGVGKNTEAFF	TGTGCCAGCAGCTTGGGCGGGGTCGGCAAGAACACTGAAGCTTTCTTT	TRBV5-4	TRBJ1-1	.	.
CASSYIAGQNTGELFF	TGCGCCAGCAGTTACATAGCGGGCCAGAACACCGGGGAGCTGTTTTTT	TRBV5-1	TRBJ2-2	TRBD2	once
CASSVGVEETQYF	TGTGCCAGCAGCGTAGGAGTAGAAGAGACCCAGTACTTC	TRBV9	TRBJ2-5	.	once
CASTFRGASRADTQYF	TGTGCCAGCACCTTTCGGGGGGCTTCACGGGCTGATACGCAGTATTTT	TRBV7-8	TRBJ2-3	.	.
CASRKMTGRYTEAFF	TGTGCCAGCAGAAAAATGACAGGGCGCTACACTGAAGCTTTCTTT	TRBV28	TRBJ1-1	TRBD1	.
CASSVRGLNTGELFF	TGTGCCAGCAGCGTTCGGGGGCTGAACACCGGGGAGCTGTTTTTT	TRBV9	TRBJ2-2	.	.